These 15 T cell receptor beta chains came from one sample sequenced in a study of Ad26.COV2.S vaccination and SARS-CoV-2 variants. Assay: immunoSEQ multiplex PCR; the TCRdb copy retains only in-frame clones and omits some. This table holds hundreds of thousands of clones, about 89% found once. Treatment described: around 19 received Ad26.COV2.S at low or high dose, single or two shots; roughly 5 received placebo; per-sample allocation not given. The study sampled participants on day 63 after the first vaccine or placebo injection. Source: peripheral blood, taken in a trial of Ad26.COV2.S vaccine versus placebo. The origin of the receptors is a person between 18 and 60 years old who received the Ad26.COV2.S COVID-19 vaccine or a placebo.

The chain uses TRBV7-8 and TRBJ2-1; TRBD1 aligns across 8 bases. This CDR3 spans 15 amino acids. The junction had 9 bases not matched to a gene; V was cut back by 5 bases and J by 6 bases. Germline lookup yields CDR1 SGHVS and CDR2 FQNEAQ. This chain's CDR3 is CASSKGQGQLNEQFF. As DNA, the CDR3 is TGTGCCAGCAGCAAAGGACAGGGCCAACTCAATGAGCAGTTCTTC.

The CDR3 here is CARPGQGSVGQYF. CDR3 DNA sequence: TGTGCCAGGCCGGGACAGGGGTCTGTAGGGCAGTACTTC. The V gene is TRBV19, the J gene TRBJ2-7; 10 bases agree with TRBD1. The CDR3 is 13 residues long. Germline loops: CDR1 LNHDA, CDR2 SQIVND (reference sequence). Germline trimming cut 9 bases from V and 9 bases from J; bases unmatched to any gene: 11.

This clone has more than one count but fewer than ten. V is TRBV7-9 and J is TRBJ1-5, with 10 bases lining up with TRBD1. This CDR3 is built from 15 residues. V shed 1 base, J shed 5 bases, and the junction held 2 bases outside the gene matches. Germline V gene lookup returns CDR1 SEHNR and CDR2 FQNEAQ (reference sequence). CDR3 in DNA: TGTGCCAGCAGCTTAGGGACAGGGGGACATCAGCCCCAGCATTTT. Amino acids: CASSLGTGGHQPQHF.

This sequence joins TRBV19 and TRBJ1-5; D call uncertain. V lost 3 bases, J lost 9 bases, and 12 bases lay in between. Germline V gene data show CDR1 as LNHDA and CDR2 as SQIVND (reference sequence). The CDR3 runs 13 residues. The DNA for the CDR3 is TGTGCCAGTAGTATGGAGAACCTCGGGCCCCAGCATTTT. As protein: CASSMENLGPQHF.

The V and J genes are TRBV6-5 and TRBJ1-2; 9 nucleotides line up with TRBD1. Trimming cost V 7 bases and J 6 bases; bases outside gene matches: 6. Germline-derived CDR1 and CDR2 are MNHEY and SVGAGI. The length of the CDR3 is 13 residues. The CDR3 here is CASTRDRDHGYTF. The DNA for the CDR3 is TGTGCCAGCACGCGGGACAGGGACCATGGCTACACCTTC.

The chain has TRBV3-1 (or the pseudogene TRBV3-2) and TRBJ2-1, with unresolved D. Per germline, CDR1 LGHDT and CDR2 YNNKEL (reference sequence). This CDR3 region has 12 residues. V gave up 1 base and J gave up 12 bases, with 10 bases separating them. The CDR3 nucleotides read TGTGCCAGCAGCCAAGGGCCGATGGGGCAGTTCTTC. Its translation is CASSQGPMGQFF.

The chain joins TRBV30 to TRBJ1-2; unclear D gene. Trimming stripped 2 bases from V and 3 bases from J, with 10 bases between. Looked up from germline, CDR1 is GTSNPN and CDR2 is SVGIG (reference sequence). CDR3 length: 13 residues. CDR3 sequence: CAWSPEAYYGYTF. CDR3 in DNA: TGTGCCTGGAGTCCTGAGGCATACTATGGCTACACCTTC.

This sequence joins TRBV5-1 and TRBJ2-3, with D perhaps TRBD2 (6 bases). CDR1 and CDR2 (germline): SGHRS, YFSETQ. The CDR3 has 16 amino acids. With 1 base removed from V and 5 bases from J, the gap between germline ends came to 17 bases. CDR3 sequence: CASSLMSGSRGDTQYF. Here the CDR3 DNA reads TGCGCCAGCAGCTTGATGAGCGGGTCCCGCGGAGATACGCAGTATTTT. Variable domain in full (rest from reference TRBV5-1 and TRBJ2-3): KAGVTQTPRYLIKTRGQQVTLSCSPISGHRSVSWYQQTPGQGLQFLFEYFSETQRNKGNFPGRFSGRQFSNSRSEMNVSTLELGDSALYLCASSLMSGSRGDTQYFGPGTRLTVL.

V usage is TRBV6-4 and J usage is TRBJ1-5; D possibly corresponds to TRBD1 (5 bases). V lost 0 bases and J lost 5, with 23 bases in between. This CDR3 comprises 19 residues. Germline V gene data show CDR1 as MRHNA and CDR2 as SNTAGT. CDR3 in amino acids: CASSDSLGTRLIEDQPQHF. CDR3 sequence (DNA): TGTGCCAGCAGTGACTCGTTGGGGACCAGACTCATAGAAGATCAGCCCCAGCATTTT.

The V and J genes are TRBV3-1 (or the pseudogene TRBV3-2) and TRBJ1-2, with D possibly being TRBD1 (5 bases). The CDR3 extends over 13 amino acids. The V end was cut by 0 bases, the J end by 8 bases, with 10 bases between. Germline V CDR1 and CDR2: LGHDT, YNNKEL (reference sequence). CDR3 residues: CASSQERGWGYTF. The CDR3 nucleotides read TGTGCCAGCAGCCAAGAAAGGGGCTGGGGCTACACCTTC.

This chain connects TRBV18 to TRBJ2-7, with D possibly TRBD1 on 5 matching bases. The CDR3 has 15 amino acids. The V and J ends lost 6 bases and 3 bases respectively, with 18 bases between them. Per the germline V gene, CDR1 is KGHSH and CDR2 is LQKENI. The CDR3 region has the DNA TGTGCCAGCTCGACCGTCAGGGCCGCTTTCTACGAGCAGTACTTC. Its translation is CASSTVRAAFYEQYF.

This clone was counted once. V is TRBV7-9 and J is TRBJ1-1; possible D gene TRBD1, 5 bases. The V and J ends lost 0 bases and 11 bases respectively, with 16 bases between them. The CDR3 spans 14 residues. Germline CDR1 SEHNR, CDR2 FQNEAQ (reference sequence). The CDR3 loop is CASSLAGDGLEAFF. As DNA, the CDR3 is TGTGCCAGCAGCTTAGCCGGGGACGGACTGGAGGCTTTCTTT.

The CDR3 region is CASSVSGSSTDTQYF. The CDR3 DNA reads TGTGCCAGCAGCGTGTCGGGGTCTAGCACAGATACGCAGTATTTT. This chain connects TRBV9 to TRBJ2-3; tentative D call: TRBD2 (5 bases). V was cut by 2 bases and J by 0 bases, with 10 bases left in between. CDR3 size: 15 residues. Per the germline V gene, CDR1 is SGDLS and CDR2 is YYNGEE.

J is TRBJ2-7 and V is TRBV11-2, with a tentative D call TRBD2 (6 bases). There are 14 residues in the CDR3. Germline assignment: CDR1 SGHAT and CDR2 FQNNGV. V lost 0 bases and J lost 2, with 8 bases in between. The CDR3 loop reads CASSLDGGTYEQYF. The CDR3 coding sequence is TGTGCCAGCAGCTTAGACGGCGGGACCTACGAGCAGTACTTC.

The chain employs TRBV18 and TRBJ1-1, with unresolved D. The CDR3 length is 13 residues. Germline V gives CDR1 KGHSH, CDR2 LQKENI. V shed 2 bases and J shed 7 bases, with 11 bases lying between them. The CDR3 bases are TGTGCCAGCTCACCAGAGGTAAGCGGTGAAGCTTTCTTT. Amino acids: CASSPEVSGEAFF.